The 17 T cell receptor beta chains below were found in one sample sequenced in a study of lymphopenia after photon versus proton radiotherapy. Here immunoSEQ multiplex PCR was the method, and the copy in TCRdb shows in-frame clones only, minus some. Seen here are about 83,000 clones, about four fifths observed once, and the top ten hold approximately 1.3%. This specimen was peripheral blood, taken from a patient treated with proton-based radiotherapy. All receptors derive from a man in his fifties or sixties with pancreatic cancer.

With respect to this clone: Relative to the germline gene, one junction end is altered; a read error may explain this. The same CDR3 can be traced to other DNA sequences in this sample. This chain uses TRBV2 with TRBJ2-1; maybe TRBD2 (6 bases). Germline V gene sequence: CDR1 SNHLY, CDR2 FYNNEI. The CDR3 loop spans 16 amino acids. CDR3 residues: CASSELTGLTYNEQFF. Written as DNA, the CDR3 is TGTGCCAGCAGTGAGTTAACGGGACTTACCTACAATGAACAGTTCTTC.

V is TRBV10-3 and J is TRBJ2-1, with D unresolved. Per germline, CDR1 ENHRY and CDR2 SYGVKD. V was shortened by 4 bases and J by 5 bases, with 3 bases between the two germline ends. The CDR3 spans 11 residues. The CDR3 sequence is CAISVDNEQFF. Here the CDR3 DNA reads TGTGCCATCAGTGTAGACAATGAGCAGTTCTTC.

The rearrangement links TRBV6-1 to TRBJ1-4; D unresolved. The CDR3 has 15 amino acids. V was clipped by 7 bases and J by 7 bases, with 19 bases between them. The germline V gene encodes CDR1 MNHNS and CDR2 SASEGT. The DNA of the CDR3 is TGTGCCAGCAACTTGGCAGGCAAAAGCGGTGAAAAACTGTTTTTT. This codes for CASNLAGKSGEKLFF.

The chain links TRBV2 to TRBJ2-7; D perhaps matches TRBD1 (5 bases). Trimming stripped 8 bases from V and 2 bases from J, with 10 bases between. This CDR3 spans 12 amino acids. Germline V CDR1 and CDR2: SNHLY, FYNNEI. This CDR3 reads CASQDITYEQYF. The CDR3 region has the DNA TGTGCCAGCCAGGACATCACCTACGAGCAGTACTTC.

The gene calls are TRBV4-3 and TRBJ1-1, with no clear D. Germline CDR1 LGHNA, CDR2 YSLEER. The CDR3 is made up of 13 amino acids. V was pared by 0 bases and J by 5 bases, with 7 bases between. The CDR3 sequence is CASSQDLRTEAFF. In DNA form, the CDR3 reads TGCGCCAGCAGCCAAGACCTCAGGACTGAAGCTTTCTTT.

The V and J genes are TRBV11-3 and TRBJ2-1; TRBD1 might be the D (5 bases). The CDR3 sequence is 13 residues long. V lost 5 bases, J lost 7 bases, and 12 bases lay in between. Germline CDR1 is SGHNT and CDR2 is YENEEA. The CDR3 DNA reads TGTGCCAGCAGCCTTACACCAGGGAATGAGCAGTTCTTC. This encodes CASSLTPGNEQFF.

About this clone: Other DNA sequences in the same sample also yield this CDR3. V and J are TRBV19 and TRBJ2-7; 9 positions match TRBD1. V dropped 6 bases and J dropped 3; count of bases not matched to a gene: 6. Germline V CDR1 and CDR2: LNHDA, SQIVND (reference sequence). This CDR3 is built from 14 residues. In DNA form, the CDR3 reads TGTGCCAGTAGCATGGGACAGGGAGGCTACGAGCAGTACTTC. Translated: CASSMGQGGYEQYF.

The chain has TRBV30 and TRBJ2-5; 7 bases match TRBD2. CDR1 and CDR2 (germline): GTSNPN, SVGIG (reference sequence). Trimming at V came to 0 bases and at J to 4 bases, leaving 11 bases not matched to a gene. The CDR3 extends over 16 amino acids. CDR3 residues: CAWSVSASGYIETQYF. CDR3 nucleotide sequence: TGTGCCTGGAGTGTATCGGCTAGCGGATACATAGAGACCCAGTACTTC.

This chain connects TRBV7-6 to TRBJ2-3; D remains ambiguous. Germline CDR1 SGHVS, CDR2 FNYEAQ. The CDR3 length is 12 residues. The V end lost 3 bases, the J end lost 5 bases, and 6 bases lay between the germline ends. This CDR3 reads CASSFSEDTQYF. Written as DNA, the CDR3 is TGTGCCAGCAGCTTCTCGGAAGATACGCAGTATTTT. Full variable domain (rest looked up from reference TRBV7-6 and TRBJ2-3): GAGVSQSPRYKVTKRGQDVALRCDPISGHVSLYWYRQALGQGPEFLTYFNYEAQQDKSGLPNDRFSAERPEGSISTLTIQRTEQRDSAMYRCASSFSEDTQYFGPGTRLTVL.

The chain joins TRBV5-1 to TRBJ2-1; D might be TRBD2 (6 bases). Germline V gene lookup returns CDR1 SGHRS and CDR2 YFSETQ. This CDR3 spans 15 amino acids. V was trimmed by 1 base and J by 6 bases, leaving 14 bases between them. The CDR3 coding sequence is TGCGCCAGCAGCTTGAGCGGGCAGGAAGGCAATGAGCAGTTCTTC. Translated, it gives CASSLSGQEGNEQFF. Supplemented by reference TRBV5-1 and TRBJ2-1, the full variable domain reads KAGVTQTPRYLIKTRGQQVTLSCSPISGHRSVSWYQQTPGQGLQFLFEYFSETQRNKGNFPGRFSGRQFSNSRSEMNVSTLELGDSALYLCASSLSGQEGNEQFFGPGTRLTVL.

The CDR3 coding sequence is TGTGCCAGCAGCCTCGGGATAGGCCCGTCTAATGAAAAACTGTTTTTT. This translates into CASSLGIGPSNEKLFF. The chain couples TRBV7-9 to TRBJ1-4; the D is unclear. V lost 5 bases and J 3 bases, leaving 16 bases between the germline ends. The germline V gene has CDR1 SEHNR and CDR2 FQNEAQ (reference sequence). The CDR3 has 16 amino acids.

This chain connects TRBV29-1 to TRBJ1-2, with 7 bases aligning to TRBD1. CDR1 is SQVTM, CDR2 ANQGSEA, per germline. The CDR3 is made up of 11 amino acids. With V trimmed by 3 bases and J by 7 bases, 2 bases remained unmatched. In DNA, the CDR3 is TGCAGCGTTGAGTCAGGGGGTGGCTACACCTTC. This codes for CSVESGGGYTF.

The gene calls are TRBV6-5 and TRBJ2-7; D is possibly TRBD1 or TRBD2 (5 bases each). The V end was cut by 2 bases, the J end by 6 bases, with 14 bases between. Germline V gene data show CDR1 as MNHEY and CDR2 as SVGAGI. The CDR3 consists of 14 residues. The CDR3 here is CASSYGAAGGEQYF. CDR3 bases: TGTGCCAGCAGTTACGGGGCAGCAGGAGGCGAGCAGTACTTC.

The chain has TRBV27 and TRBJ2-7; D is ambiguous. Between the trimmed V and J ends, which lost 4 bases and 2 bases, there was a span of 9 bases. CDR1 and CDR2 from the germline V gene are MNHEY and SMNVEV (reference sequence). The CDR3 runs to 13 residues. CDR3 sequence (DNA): TGTGCCAGCAGTTCTGGTGGCCCCTACGAGCAGTACTTC. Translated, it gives CASSSGGPYEQYF.

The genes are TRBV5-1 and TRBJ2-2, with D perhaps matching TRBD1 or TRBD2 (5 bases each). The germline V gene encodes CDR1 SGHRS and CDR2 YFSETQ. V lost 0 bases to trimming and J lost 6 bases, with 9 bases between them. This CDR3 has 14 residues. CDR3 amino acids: CASSLAGTPGELFF. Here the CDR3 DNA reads TGCGCCAGCAGCTTGGCCGGGACCCCCGGGGAGCTGTTTTTT.

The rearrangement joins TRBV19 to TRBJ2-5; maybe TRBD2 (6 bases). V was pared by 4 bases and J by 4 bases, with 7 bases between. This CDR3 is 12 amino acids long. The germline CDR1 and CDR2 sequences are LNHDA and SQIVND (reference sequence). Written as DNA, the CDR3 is TGTGCCAGTAGTACTAGCGTAGAGACCCAGTACTTC. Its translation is CASSTSVETQYF.

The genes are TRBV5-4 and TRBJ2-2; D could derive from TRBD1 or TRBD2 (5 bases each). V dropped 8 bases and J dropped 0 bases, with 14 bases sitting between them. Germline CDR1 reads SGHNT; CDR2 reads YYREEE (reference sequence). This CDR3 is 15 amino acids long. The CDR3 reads CARIPGPANTGELFF. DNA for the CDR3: TGTGCCAGGATCCCGGGGCCAGCGAACACCGGGGAGCTGTTTTTT.